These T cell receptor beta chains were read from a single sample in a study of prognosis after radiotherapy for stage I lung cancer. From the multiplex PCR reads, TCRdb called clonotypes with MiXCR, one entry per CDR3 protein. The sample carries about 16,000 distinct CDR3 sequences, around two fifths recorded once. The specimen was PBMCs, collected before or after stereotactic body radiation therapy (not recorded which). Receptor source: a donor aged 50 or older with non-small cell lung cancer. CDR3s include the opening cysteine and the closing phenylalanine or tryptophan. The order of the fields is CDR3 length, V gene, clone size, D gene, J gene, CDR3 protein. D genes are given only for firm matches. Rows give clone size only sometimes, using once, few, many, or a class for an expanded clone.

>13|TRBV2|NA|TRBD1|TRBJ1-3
CASRGQAGNTIYF
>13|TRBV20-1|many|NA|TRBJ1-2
CSARGGGLHGYTF
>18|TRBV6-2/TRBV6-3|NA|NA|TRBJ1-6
CASSYLRLQEATNSPLHF
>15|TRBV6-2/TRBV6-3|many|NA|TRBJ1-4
CASSYSRGLGEKLFF
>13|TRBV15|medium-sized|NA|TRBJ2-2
CATGHPYTGELFF
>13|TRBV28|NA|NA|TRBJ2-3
CASSDGGTDTQYF
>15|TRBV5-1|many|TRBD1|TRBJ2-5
CASSLAGTEKETQYF
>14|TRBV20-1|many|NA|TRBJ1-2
CSAPASGASYGYTF
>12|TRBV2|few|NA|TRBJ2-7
CASIRHGYEQYF
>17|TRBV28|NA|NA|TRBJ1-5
CASSLSPPDRRNQPQHF
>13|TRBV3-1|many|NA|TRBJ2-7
CASSQGIFYEQYF
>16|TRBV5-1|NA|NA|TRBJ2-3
CASGLYVKGGTDTQYF
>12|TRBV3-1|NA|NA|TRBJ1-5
CASSQANYPQHF
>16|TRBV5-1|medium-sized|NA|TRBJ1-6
CASSLGGAGDNSPLHF
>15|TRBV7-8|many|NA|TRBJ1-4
CASSPDLSTNEKLFF
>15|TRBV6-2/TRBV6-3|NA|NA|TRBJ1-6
CASSRTISLSSPLHF
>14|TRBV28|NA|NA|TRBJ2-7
CASSSAPLYYEQYF
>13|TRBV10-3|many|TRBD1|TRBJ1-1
CAIGGQGNTEAFF
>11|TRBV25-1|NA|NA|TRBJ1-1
CASTRNTEAFF
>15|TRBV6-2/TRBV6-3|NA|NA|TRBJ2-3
CASSYKVLLIDTQYF
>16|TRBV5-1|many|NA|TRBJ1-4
CASSLGQLATNEKLFF
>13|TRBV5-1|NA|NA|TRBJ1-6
CASSLVTVSPLHF
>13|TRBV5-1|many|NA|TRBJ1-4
CASSFGTDEKLFF
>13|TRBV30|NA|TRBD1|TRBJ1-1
CAWSGQGDTEAFF
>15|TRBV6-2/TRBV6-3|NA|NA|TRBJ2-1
CASTGGGRSYNEQFF
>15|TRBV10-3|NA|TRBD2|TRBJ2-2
CAILEGEGNTGELFF
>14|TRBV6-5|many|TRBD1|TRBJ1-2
CASSYRQGVYGYTF
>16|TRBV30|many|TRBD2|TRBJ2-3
CAWKTGTRGSSDTQYF
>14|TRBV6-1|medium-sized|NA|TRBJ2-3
CASRRSYGTDTQYF
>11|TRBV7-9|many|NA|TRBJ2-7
CASSSLYEQYF
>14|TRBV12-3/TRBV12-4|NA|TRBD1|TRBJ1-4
CASSLDRVNEKLFF
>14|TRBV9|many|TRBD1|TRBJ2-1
CASRGQSSYNEQFF
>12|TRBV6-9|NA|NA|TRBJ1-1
CASSYGGVEAFF
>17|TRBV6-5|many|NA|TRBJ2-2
CASSSPVRAGHTGELFF
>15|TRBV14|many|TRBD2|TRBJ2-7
CASSPRTSGTYEQYF